The 20 T cell receptor beta chains below were found in one sample sequenced in a study of T cell repertoires in cytomegalovirus infection (dated by TCRdb to the late 2010s). Sequencing was performed on an Illumina HiSeq 1500. TCRdb reprocessed the public reads (quality trimming at Q25 with fastp, clone calling with MiXCR) and kept in-frame beta chains. Every entry covers one CDR3 protein and lists the most common genes and DNA from its rows. Here the sample has 740,000 or so distinct CDR3 sequences; less than 40% occur a single time. Around 3% of the sample goes to the ten largest clones. The sample consisted of PBMCs. These receptor sequences come from a human donor in good health (CMV status not recorded). Some clones in this sample may be carry-over from other donors' samples.

This clonotype was observed a handful of times. V is TRBV11-2 and J is TRBJ2-5, with 14 bases fitting TRBD2. The CDR3 covers 19 residues. The V segment lost 8 bases and the J segment 0 bases; nucleotides outside the gene matches: 14. Germline-derived CDR1 and CDR2 are SGHAT and FQNNGV. The CDR3 is CASVLGRGLAGVNQETQYF. CDR3 DNA sequence: TGTGCCAGCGTACTAGGAAGGGGACTAGCGGGAGTTAACCAAGAGACCCAGTACTTC.

The V and J genes are TRBV6-6 and TRBJ1-2, with 10 nucleotides matching TRBD1. CDR3 size: 14 residues. CDR1 is MNHNY, CDR2 SVGAGI, per germline (reference sequence). V trimming: 6 bases; J trimming: 6 bases; junction bases outside the gene matches: 7. The DNA of the CDR3 is TGTGCCAGCAGCCCCGGGACAGGGGTCCATGGCTACACCTTC. Translated: CASSPGTGVHGYTF.

This sequence joins TRBV7-6 and TRBJ1-1, with D hard to call. V was pared by 2 bases and J by 2 bases, with 12 bases between. This CDR3 has 15 amino acids. Germline CDR1 and CDR2: SGHVS and FNYEAQ. The CDR3 sequence: CASSLYLPGNTEAFF. CDR3 DNA: TGTGCCAGCAGCTTATATCTTCCTGGCAACACTGAAGCTTTCTTT.

This clonotype was detected a few times. J is TRBJ2-7 and V is TRBV14, with 8 bases identical to TRBD1. Germline CDR1 is SGHDN and CDR2 is FVKESK. The CDR3 length is 15 residues. Trimming cost V 3 bases and J 3 bases; bases outside gene matches: 7. Here the CDR3 reads CASSHKGTGGYEQYF. The CDR3 bases are TGTGCCAGCAGCCATAAAGGGACAGGAGGCTACGAGCAGTACTTC.

Ten or more counts support this clonotype. The V gene is TRBV4-1, the J gene TRBJ2-1; D remains ambiguous. Germline lookup yields CDR1 MGHRA and CDR2 YSYEKL. The CDR3 loop spans 13 amino acids. V lost 3 bases to trimming and J lost 9 bases, with 12 bases between them. The DNA of the CDR3 is TGCGCCAGCAGCCAGCATTCAGGCGGTGAGCAGTTCTTC. It codes for CASSQHSGGEQFF.

This clonotype turned up a few times. V usage is TRBV28 and J usage is TRBJ1-5; D is unclear. The CDR3 has 13 amino acids. The germline V gene encodes CDR1 MDHEN and CDR2 SYDVKM. V was pared by 7 bases and J by 1 base, with 8 bases between. The CDR3 sequence: CASMEGSNQPQHF. The CDR3 DNA sequence: TGTGCCAGCATGGAGGGCAGCAATCAGCCCCAGCATTTT.

J is TRBJ2-4 and V is TRBV29-1, with TRBD2 matching 7 bases. Germline CDR1 SQVTM, CDR2 ANQGSEA. The CDR3 is 15 amino acids. V gave up 7 bases and J gave up 1 base; unmatched junction bases: 10. The CDR3 DNA reads as TGCAGCGCGTTGGCTTCGGGGGGTGCCAAAAACATTCAGTACTTC. Protein: CSALASGGAKNIQYF. The whole variable domain, filled in from reference TRBV29-1 and TRBJ2-4, reads SAVISQKPSRDICQRGTSLTIQCQVDSQVTMMFWYRQQPGQSLTLIATANQGSEATYESGFVIDKFPISRPNLTFSTLTVSNMSPEDSSIYLCSALASGGAKNIQYFGAGTRLSVL.

This chain joins TRBV19 and TRBJ1-6; a weak D match, TRBD1 (5 bases). Trimming cost V 3 bases and J 8 bases, with 14 bases left between them. The CDR3 is 15 amino acids. Germline assignment: CDR1 LNHDA and CDR2 SQIVND (reference sequence). CDR3 in amino acids: CASSMVGQGDSPLHF. The CDR3, as DNA: TGTGCCAGTAGTATGGTGGGGCAGGGCGATTCACCCCTCCACTTT. The whole variable domain, remainder taken from reference TRBV19 and TRBJ1-6, is DGGITQSPKYLFRKEGQNVTLSCEQNLNHDAMYWYRQDPGQGLRLIYYSQIVNDFQKGDIAEGYSVSREKKESFPLTVTSAQKNPTAFYLCASSMVGQGDSPLHFGNGTRLTVT.

The rearrangement links TRBV19 to TRBJ1-6; D not certain. In germline, CDR1 is LNHDA, CDR2 SQIVND (reference sequence). V lost 5 bases and J 5 bases, leaving 19 bases between the germline ends. The CDR3 has 17 amino acids. The CDR3 sequence is CASSWQATIGNNSPLHF. CDR3 bases: TGTGCCAGTAGTTGGCAGGCGACTATTGGAAATAATTCACCCCTCCACTTT.

This clonotype has only a few counts. This chain joins TRBV4-1 and TRBJ2-6; no definite D call. The CDR3 extends over 18 amino acids. The germline V gene has CDR1 MGHRA and CDR2 YSYEKL. The V end was cut by 1 base, the J end by 0 bases, with 13 bases between. The CDR3, as DNA: TGCGCCAGCAGCCAAGCCCTGGACCGACGCTCTGGGGCCAACGTCCTGACTTTC. The encoded protein is CASSQALDRRSGANVLTF.

This clonotype appeared a few times. CDR3 amino acids: CASSHGTSDPSETQYF. The CDR3 DNA is TGTGCCAGCAGCCACGGGACTAGTGACCCGTCAGAGACCCAGTACTTC. J is TRBJ2-5 and V is TRBV4-2; 8 nucleotides agree with TRBD2. Germline-derived CDR1 and CDR2 are LGHNA and YNFKEQ. V gave up 3 bases and J gave up 4 bases; unmatched junction bases: 10. The CDR3 loop spans 16 amino acids.

The chain is built from TRBV15 and TRBJ2-2; TRBD1 agrees at 7 bases. The V gene's germline CDR1 is LNHNV and CDR2 YYDKDF (reference sequence). The junction had 5 bases not matched to a gene; V was cut back by 4 bases and J by 3 bases. The CDR3 spans 15 residues. The CDR3 reads CATSKTGSDTGELFF. CDR3 DNA: TGTGCCACCAGCAAGACAGGGTCGGACACCGGGGAGCTGTTTTTT.

The J gene is TRBJ2-5, the V gene TRBV19; 8 bases are a match to TRBD1. The CDR3 covers 13 residues. V was clipped by 8 bases and J by 4 bases; unmatched bases: 6. The germline gives CDR1 LNHDA, CDR2 SQIVND (reference sequence). The CDR3: CASHGRGRETQYF. Here the CDR3 DNA reads TGTGCCAGTCATGGCAGGGGGCGAGAGACCCAGTACTTC.

This chain joins TRBV28 and TRBJ1-1, with D possibly matching TRBD1 (5 bases). The ends were cut back, 7 bases at V and 5 bases at J, with 14 bases in the middle. Germline V gives CDR1 MDHEN, CDR2 SYDVKM. The CDR3 loop spans 13 amino acids. The CDR3 spells CASTLGGWTEAFF. As DNA, the CDR3 is TGTGCCAGCACCCTTGGGGGGTGGACTGAAGCTTTCTTT.

This clonotype was counted between two and nine times. The chain links TRBV11-2 to TRBJ2-3, with TRBD2 matching 11 bases. J lost 6 bases, V lost 2 bases, and 7 bases had no gene match. CDR3 length: 16 amino acids. CDR1 SGHAT and CDR2 FQNNGV come from the germline V gene. The CDR3 spells CASSLRASGGIDTQYF. As DNA, the CDR3 is TGTGCCAGCAGCTTAAGGGCTAGCGGGGGGATCGATACGCAGTATTTT.

The chain uses TRBV27 and TRBJ2-7; TRBD2 matches 10 bases. The CDR3 has 14 amino acids. Germline lookup yields CDR1 MNHEY and CDR2 SMNVEV (reference sequence). The junction had 8 bases not matched to a gene; V was cut back by 7 bases and J by 5 bases. In DNA, the CDR3 is TGTGCCAGCATGATACTAGCGGGAAAAAACGAGCAGTACTTC. Translating it yields CASMILAGKNEQYF.

The rearrangement links TRBV6-1 to TRBJ1-1; D is possibly TRBD1 (6 bases). Trimming stripped 1 base from V and 8 bases from J, with 11 bases between. The CDR3 runs 13 residues. CDR1 and CDR2 from the germline V gene are MNHNS and SASEGT. The CDR3, as DNA: TGTGCCAGCAGTGAAGTTTTACAGGGCGAAGCTTTCTTT. Protein product: CASSEVLQGEAFF.

On this clonotype: The junction does not match germline at one end; this may be a read error. V usage is TRBV6-2 or TRBV6-3 and J usage is TRBJ2-5, with D uncertain. Germline V gene lookup returns CDR1 MNHEY and CDR2 SVGEGT. The CDR3 contains 13 residues. For the CDR3, the DNA is TGTTCCAGCAGTTGGGCTGGCGAGGAGACCCAGTACTTC. This sequence encodes CSSSWAGEETQYF.

This clonotype was seen more than once but under ten times. CDR3 coding DNA: TGTGCCAGCAGCTGGCGACAGGAAGCTTTCTTT. Amino acids: CASSWRQEAFF. J is TRBJ1-1 and V is TRBV7-2, with D perhaps matching TRBD1 (5 bases). Germline V lookup: CDR1 SGHTA, CDR2 FQGNSA. The CDR3 contains 11 residues. V lost 4 bases and J lost 8, with 8 bases in between.

The chain couples TRBV10-3 to TRBJ1-1; 9 positions match TRBD1. The CDR3 spans 15 residues. In germline, CDR1 is ENHRY, CDR2 SYGVKD. The V and J ends lost 0 bases and 6 bases, in that order; junction bases with no gene match: 5. CDR3: CAISESRTGDPEAFF. In DNA, the CDR3 is TGTGCCATCAGTGAGTCTCGGACAGGGGATCCTGAAGCTTTCTTT.